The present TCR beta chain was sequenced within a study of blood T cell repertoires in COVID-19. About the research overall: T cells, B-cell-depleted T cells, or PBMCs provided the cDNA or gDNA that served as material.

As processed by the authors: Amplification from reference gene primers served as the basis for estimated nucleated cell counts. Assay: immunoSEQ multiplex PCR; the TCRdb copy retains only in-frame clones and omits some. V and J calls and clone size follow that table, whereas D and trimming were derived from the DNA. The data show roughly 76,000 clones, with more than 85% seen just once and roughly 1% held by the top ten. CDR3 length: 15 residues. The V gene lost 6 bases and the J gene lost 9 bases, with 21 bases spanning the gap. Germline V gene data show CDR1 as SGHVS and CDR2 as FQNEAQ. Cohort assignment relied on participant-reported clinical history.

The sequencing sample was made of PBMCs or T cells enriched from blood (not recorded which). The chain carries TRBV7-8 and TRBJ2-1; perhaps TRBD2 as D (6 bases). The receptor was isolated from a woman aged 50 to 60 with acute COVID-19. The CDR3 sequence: CASSLREELGGEQFF. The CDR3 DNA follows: TGTGCCAGCAGTCTTAGGGAGGAGCTCGGGGGTGAGCAGTTCTTC.